A single T cell receptor (beta chain) is shown here with its context. The record originates from a study of blood T cell repertoires in COVID-19. Assay: immunoSEQ multiplex PCR; the TCRdb copy retains only in-frame clones and omits some. The data hold 150,000 or so clones, with around 87% observed a single time. The sample comprised peripheral blood. The sequence derives from an older man with acute or convalescent COVID-19.

The CDR3 here is CAWRDPGQGGKAFF. CDR3 sequence (DNA): TGTGCCTGGAGGGATCCGGGACAGGGTGGGAAAGCTTTCTTT. The chain couples TRBV30 to TRBJ1-1; 9 bases are a match to TRBD1. V was clipped by 3 bases and J by 9 bases; unmatched bases: 11. This CDR3 spans 14 amino acids. From germline, CDR1 is GTSNPN and CDR2 SVGIG (reference sequence).